Listed here is a single T cell receptor (beta chain). Its antigen is as yet unknown. The sample comes from a study of Ad26.COV2.S vaccination and SARS-CoV-2 variants. Treatment here: some 20 received Ad26.COV2.S at low or high dose, single or two shots; roughly five received placebo; per-sample allocation not given. The study sampled participants on day 63 after the first vaccine or placebo injection. The V gene's germline CDR1 is SGHRS and CDR2 YFSETQ. The V and J ends lost 2 bases and 6 bases respectively, with 14 bases between them. CDR3 size: 15 residues. Sequencing used immunoSEQ multiplex PCR; TCRdb keeps in-frame clones, though not all of them. The repertoire has about 400,000 clones, under 90% of them found once; the top ten carry almost 7.5%. The study's findings and limits: Compared with placebo recipients, vaccine recipients had higher spike-specific TCR breadth.

Sequencing was performed on peripheral blood, taken in a trial of Ad26.COV2.S vaccine versus placebo. J is TRBJ2-2 and V is TRBV5-1, with D possibly matching TRBD2 (5 bases). The clonotype was recovered from a person aged 18-65 years who received the Ad26.COV2.S COVID-19 vaccine or a placebo. For the CDR3, the DNA is TGCGCCAGCAGCTTCCAGTTCGTCGGGGCCGGGGAGCTGTTTTTT. Its translation is CASSFQFVGAGELFF.